A selection of T cell receptor beta chains follows, all from one sample in a study of post-analysis software for immune sequencing data. TCRdb re-derived calls from the PCR reads in MiXCR, one entry per CDR3 protein. The table lists around 500,000 distinct CDR3 sequences, roughly 34% of them singletons. Sequencing input: blood. All receptors derive from a girl between 2 and 17 years old with multiple sclerosis. The CDR3 runs from the conserved cysteine through the conserved F or W.

V gene	J gene	CDR3 length	CDR3 protein
TRBV12-3/TRBV12-4	TRBJ2-2	22	CASSYRARFGLAGGPNTGELFF
TRBV20-1	TRBJ2-1	14	CSASLGLAHNEQFF
TRBV7-2	TRBJ2-7	15	CASSSAGRASSEQYF
TRBV20-1	TRBJ2-4	13	CSARGLGHGTQYF
TRBV7-2	TRBJ2-1	14	CASSWGGSYNEQFF
TRBV7-2	TRBJ2-5	15	CASSLGAGTAGTQYF
TRBV5-1	TRBJ2-1	18	CASSLDNSGGAYYNEQFF
TRBV20-1	TRBJ2-7	13	CSAAKGSSYEQYF
TRBV3-1	TRBJ1-4	17	CASSQEGGERTNEKLFF
TRBV19	TRBJ1-2	14	CASSRQGGAWGYTF
TRBV19	TRBJ1-1	15	CASSIVGSGDTEAFF
TRBV7-9	TRBJ1-2	12	CTSSWFYYGYTF
TRBV28	TRBJ1-5	14	CASRAIGSNQPQHF
TRBV3-1	TRBJ1-5	15	CASSQSGGPLEPQHF
TRBV7-9	TRBJ2-2	15	CASSLQGLNTGELFF
TRBV6-5	TRBJ2-5	15	CASSFGPGPQETQYF